This TCR beta chain was identified in a study of blood T cells in healthy people across ages. Study background: Template switching picked up about one barcoded beta molecule for each two T cells.

Sample-barcoded 5' priming and a J-beta primer mix drove a second PCR of 7 to 11 cycles. TCRdb recomputed calls from the 5' RACE reads with MiXCR, one row per CDR3 protein. The top ten clones hold about 27% of a sample with 800,000 to 900,000 distinct CDR3 sequences, 62% of them seen once. What was sequenced was blood. The sequence derives from a young man in good health.

The CDR3 sequence is CASRPGPGQTSYGYTF. CDR3 in DNA: TGTGCCAGCAGACCGGGGCCAGGCCAGACCTCCTATGGCTACACCTTC. The rearrangement links TRBV7-2 to TRBJ1-2; possibly TRBD1 for D (5 bases). The CDR3 totals 16 residues. Trimming shortened V by 6 bases and J by 4 bases, and 21 bases separated the two germline ends. CDR1 and CDR2 from the germline V gene are SGHTA and FQGNSA.